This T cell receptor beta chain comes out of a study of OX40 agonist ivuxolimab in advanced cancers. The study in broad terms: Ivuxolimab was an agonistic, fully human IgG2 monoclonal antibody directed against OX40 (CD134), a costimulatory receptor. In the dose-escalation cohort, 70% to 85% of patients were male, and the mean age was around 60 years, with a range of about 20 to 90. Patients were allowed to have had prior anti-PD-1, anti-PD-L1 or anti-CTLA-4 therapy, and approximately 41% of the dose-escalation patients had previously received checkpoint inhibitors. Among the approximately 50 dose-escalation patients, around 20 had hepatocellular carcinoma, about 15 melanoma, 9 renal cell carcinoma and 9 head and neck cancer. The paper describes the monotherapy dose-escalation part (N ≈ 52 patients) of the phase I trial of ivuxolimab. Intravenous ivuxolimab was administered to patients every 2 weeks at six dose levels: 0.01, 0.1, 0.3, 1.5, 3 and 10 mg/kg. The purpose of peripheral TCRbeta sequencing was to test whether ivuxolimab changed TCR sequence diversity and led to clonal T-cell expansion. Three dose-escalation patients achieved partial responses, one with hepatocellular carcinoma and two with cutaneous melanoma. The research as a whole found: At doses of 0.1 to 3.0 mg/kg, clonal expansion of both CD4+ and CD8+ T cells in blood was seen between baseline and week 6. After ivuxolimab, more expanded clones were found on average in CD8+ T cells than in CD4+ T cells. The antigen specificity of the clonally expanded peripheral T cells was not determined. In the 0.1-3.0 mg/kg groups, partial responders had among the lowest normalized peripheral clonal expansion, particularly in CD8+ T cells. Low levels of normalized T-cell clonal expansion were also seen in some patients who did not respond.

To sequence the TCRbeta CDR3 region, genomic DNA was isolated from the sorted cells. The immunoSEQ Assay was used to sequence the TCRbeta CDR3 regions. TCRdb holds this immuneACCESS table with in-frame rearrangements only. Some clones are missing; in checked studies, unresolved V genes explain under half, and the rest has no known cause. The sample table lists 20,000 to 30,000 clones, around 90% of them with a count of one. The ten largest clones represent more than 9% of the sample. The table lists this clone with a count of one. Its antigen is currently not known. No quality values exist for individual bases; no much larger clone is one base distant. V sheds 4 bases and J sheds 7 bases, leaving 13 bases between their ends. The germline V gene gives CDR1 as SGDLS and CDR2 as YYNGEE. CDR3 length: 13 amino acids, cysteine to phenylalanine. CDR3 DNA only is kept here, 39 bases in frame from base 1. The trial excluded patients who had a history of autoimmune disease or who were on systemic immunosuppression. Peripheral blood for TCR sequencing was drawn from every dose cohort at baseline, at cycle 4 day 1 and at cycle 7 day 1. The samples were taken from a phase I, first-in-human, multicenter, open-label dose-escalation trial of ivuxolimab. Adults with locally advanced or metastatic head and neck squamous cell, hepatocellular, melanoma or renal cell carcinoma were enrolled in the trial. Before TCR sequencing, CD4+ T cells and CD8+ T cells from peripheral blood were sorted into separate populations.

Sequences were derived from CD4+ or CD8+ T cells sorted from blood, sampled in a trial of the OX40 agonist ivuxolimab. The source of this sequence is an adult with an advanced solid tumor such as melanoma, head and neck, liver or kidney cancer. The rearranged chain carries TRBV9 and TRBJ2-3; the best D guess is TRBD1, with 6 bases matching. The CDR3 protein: CASSPTGTHTQYF. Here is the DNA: TGTGCCAGCAGCCCTACAGGGACCCATACGCAGTATTTT.